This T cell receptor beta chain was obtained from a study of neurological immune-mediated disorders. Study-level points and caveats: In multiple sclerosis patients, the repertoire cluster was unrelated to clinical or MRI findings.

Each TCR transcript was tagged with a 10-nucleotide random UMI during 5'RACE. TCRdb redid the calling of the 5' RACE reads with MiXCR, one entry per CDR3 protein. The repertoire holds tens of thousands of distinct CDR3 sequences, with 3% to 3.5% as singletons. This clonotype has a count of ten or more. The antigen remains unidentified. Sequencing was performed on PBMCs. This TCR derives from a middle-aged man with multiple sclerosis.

The CDR3 region has the DNA TGCAGTGCTAGAGGTTTTTGGGACAGATCCTACGAGCAGTACTTC. It yields the protein CSARGFWDRSYEQYF. The chain recombines TRBV20-1 with TRBJ2-7; TRBD1 matches 7 bases. Germline values: CDR1 DFQATT, CDR2 SNEGSKA (reference sequence). The V gene end was trimmed by 1 base and the J gene end by 1 base; junction bases not matched to a gene: 7. This CDR3 region has 15 residues.